A selection of T cell receptor beta chains follows, all from one sample in a study of tumor-infiltrating lymphocytes in primary liver carcinoma. TCRdb fed the multiplex PCR reads into MiXCR, producing one record per CDR3 protein. The sample carries roughly 120,000 distinct CDR3 sequences, 60% to 70% recorded once. Sequencing was carried out using liver tumor tissue from sampling region 1. The receptors originated from a woman aged 55 to 70 with primary liver carcinoma and hepatitis B virus infection. Each CDR3 is given with its conserved first and last residue. The D gene is left open where the match is weak. Only some rows state a clone size, as once, few, many or a class for expanded clones.

CDR3aa	CDR3nt	v_gene	j_gene	abundance	d_gene
CTWNVGLSNQPQHF	TGCACCTGGAATGTGGGCCTAAGCAATCAGCCCCAGCATTTT	TRBV30	TRBJ1-5	-	-
CASSQTPGASGNTIYF	TGCGCCAGCAGCCAGACGCCAGGGGCCTCTGGAAACACCATATATTTT	TRBV4-1	TRBJ1-3	many	-
CVSSLGQPSLYGYTF	TGTGTCAGCAGTTTGGGGCAGCCCAGCCTCTATGGCTACACCTTC	TRBV28	TRBJ1-2	-	-
CSVGGTGSGNTIYF	TGCAGCGTTGGTGGTACAGGGTCTGGAAACACCATATATTTT	TRBV29-1	TRBJ1-3	-	-
CSVPLGGALDYNEQFF	TGCAGCGTTCCCCTAGGGGGAGCCCTAGACTACAATGAGCAGTTCTTC	TRBV29-1	TRBJ2-1	many	-
CGSSFDRGKGNGQFF	TGTGGCAGCAGTTTCGACAGGGGAAAGGGCAATGGGCAGTTCTTT	TRBV11-2	TRBJ2-1	-	TRBD1
CVRSDPLYEQYF	TGTGTCAGGAGCGACCCCCTATACGAGCAGTACTTC	TRBV11-2	TRBJ2-7	-	-
CASSPRQGIRAFF	TGCGCCAGCAGCCCCCGACAGGGAATACGAGCTTTCTTT	TRBV5-1	TRBJ1-1	-	TRBD1
CASRRLSLTGSGGSNQPQHF	TGTGCCAGCAGACGCCTCAGCTTAACCGGGAGTGGGGGTAGCAATCAGCCCCAGCATTTT	TRBV6-2/TRBV6-3	TRBJ1-5	-	-
CASSQGDLNEQFF	TGTGCCAGCAGCCAGGGAGATCTGAATGAGCAGTTCTTC	TRBV7-9	TRBJ2-1	-	-
CAGSDMAQETQYF	TGTGCCGGCAGTGACATGGCCCAAGAGACCCAGTACTTC	TRBV12-3/TRBV12-4	TRBJ2-5	-	-
CASSHTNQAGGGTQYF	TGTGCCAGCAGCCACACCAACCAAGCGGGAGGAGGTACGCAGTATTTT	TRBV11-2	TRBJ2-3	-	TRBD2
CATGRDWSSYEQYF	TGTGCCACCGGGCGGGACTGGAGCTCCTACGAGCAGTACTTC	TRBV28	TRBJ2-7	many	-
CASSPSVTSSYNEQFF	TGTGCCAGCAGCCCATCGGTGACTAGCTCCTACAATGAGCAGTTCTTC	TRBV5-4	TRBJ2-1	-	-
CASSPSRVQETQYF	TGCGCCAGCAGCCCAAGCAGGGTGCAAGAGACCCAGTACTTC	TRBV5-1	TRBJ2-5	few	-
CASIPPTLISGANVLTF	TGTGCCAGCATCCCCCCTACATTGATCTCTGGTGCCAACGTCCTTACTTTC	TRBV11-1	TRBJ2-6	-	-
CASSSGSANQPQHF	TGTGCCAGCAGCTCGGGGTCGGCTAATCAGCCCCAGCATTTT	TRBV5-6	TRBJ1-5	once	-
CASFGVVNSPLRF	TGTGCCAGCTTTGGGGTAGTTAATTCACCCCTCCGCTTT	TRBV28	TRBJ1-6	-	-
CASSLEASVRHLRTTYEQFF	TGTGCCAGTAGCTTAGAAGCTAGCGTGAGACATCTTCGGACAACCTACGAGCAGTTCTTC	TRBV11-3	TRBJ2-1	-	-
CASSLGGTTNEKLFF	TGTGCCAGCAGCTTGGGGGGGACGACTAATGAAAAACTGTTTTTT	TRBV5-4	TRBJ1-4	many	-
CANSLDPAEAEAFF	TGTGCCAACAGCTTAGACCCGGCGGAGGCTGAAGCTTTCTTT	TRBV11-3	TRBJ1-1	-	-
CASSDPWSTPHYEQYF	TGTGCCAGCAGCGATCCCTGGTCTACGCCCCACTACGAGCAGTACTTC	TRBV28	TRBJ2-7	-	-
CASSQTSAKLYNEQFF	TGTGCCAGCAGTCAGACTAGCGCCAAATTATATAATGAGCAGTTCTTC	TRBV6-5	TRBJ2-1	many	TRBD2
CASSPGGGGDTQYF	TGCGCCAGCAGCCCCGGAGGCGGGGGAGATACGCAGTATTTT	TRBV5-1	TRBJ2-3	few	TRBD2
CASTQAGAGDTGELFF	TGTGCCAGCACCCAAGCGGGAGCCGGTGACACCGGGGAGCTGTTTTTC	TRBV28	TRBJ2-2	-	TRBD2
CSVHVTNYGYNF	TGCAGCGTCCACGTCACTAACTATGGCTACAACTTC	TRBV29-1	TRBJ1-2	-	-
CASNRAGGYTGELFF	TGTGCCAGCAATAGAGCCGGAGGTTACACCGGGGAGCTGTTTTTT	TRBV28	TRBJ2-2	-	-
CASSYSILQETQYF	TGTGCCAGCAGTTACTCGATATTACAAGAGACCCAGTACTTC	TRBV6-5	TRBJ2-5	-	-
CASSLNWAAGTDTQYF	TGTGCCAGCAGCTTAAATTGGGCCGCCGGCACAGATACGCAGTATTTT	TRBV11-2	TRBJ2-3	-	-
CASSFGNNEQFF	TGTGCCAGCAGCTTCGGTAACAATGAGCAGTTCTTC	TRBV28	TRBJ2-1	-	-
CASTGNRRTGELFF	TGTGCCAGTACAGGGAACCGTAGAACAGGGGAGCTGTTTTTT	TRBV12-3/TRBV12-4	TRBJ2-2	-	-
CACSQDRRPLNTEALF	TGCGCCTGCAGCCAAGATCGTCGGCCCCTGAACACTGAAGCTCTCTTT	TRBV4-1	TRBJ1-1	-	-
CASSQVRRTSSYEQYF	TGTGCCAGCAGCCAAGTAAGACGGACAAGCTCCTACGAGCAGTACTTC	TRBV6-2/TRBV6-3	TRBJ2-7	few	-
CVSSPGAAGANVLTF	TGTGTCAGCAGTCCAGGAGCAGCTGGGGCCAACGTCCTGACTTTC	TRBV6-5	TRBJ2-6	-	-
CSIAGLPYEQYF	TGCAGCATTGCGGGACTACCCTACGAGCAGTACTTC	TRBV29-1	TRBJ2-7	-	TRBD2